These 24 T cell receptor beta chains originate from one sample sequenced in a study of coeliac disease (dated by TCRdb to 2021 to 2024). Here is what the overall study found, with its caveats: Lower clonality than in controls was observed in the TRB and TRG repertoires of active coeliac intraepithelial and lamina propria samples, suggesting that diverse T cells were recruited.

No antigen is known for these receptors. Library preparation was by the immunoSEQ multiplex PCR assay. The table was pulled from immuneACCESS by TCRdb, which kept in-frame rearrangements only. Such tables lose some clones; where checked, under half of the loss comes from unresolved V genes, and the rest has no known cause. This sample has 4,400 or so clones in its table, and approximately 66% of those were observed once. Approximately 15% of the sample is in the top ten clones. Material for sequencing was intraepithelial lymphocytes from the gut. This specimen's cell subset or site label, interpreted: intraepithelial cell (IEC) fraction of small intestinal biopsy. These receptors came from a young woman with active celiac disease.

The chain combines TRBV7-8 with TRBJ2-3, with D hard to call. Looked up from germline, CDR1 is SGHVS and CDR2 is FQNEAQ. This CDR3 is built from 17 residues. V was cut by 0 bases and J by 0 bases, with 13 bases left in between. CDR3 sequence reads: CASSLALVARSTDTQYF. In DNA form, the CDR3 reads TGTGCCAGCAGCTTAGCGCTGGTAGCTCGAAGCACAGATACGCAGTATTTT.

The chain has TRBV2 and TRBJ2-4; weak D call: TRBD1 (5 bases). Between the trimmed V and J ends, which lost 8 bases and 5 bases, there was a span of 10 bases. The CDR3 has 12 amino acids. Germline CDR1 SNHLY, CDR2 FYNNEI. This chain's CDR3 is CASGQTENIQYF. The CDR3 DNA sequence: TGTGCCAGCGGGCAGACAGAAAACATTCAGTACTTC.

V gene TRBV4-2 combines with J gene TRBJ2-3; 7 bases match TRBD1. CDR3 length equals 15 residues. Germline lookup yields CDR1 LGHNA and CDR2 YNFKEQ. After removal of 0 bases from V and 6 bases from J, the junction contained 6 bases not matched to a gene. CDR3 sequence: CASSQDYQGVDTQYF. The CDR3, as DNA: TGTGCCAGCAGCCAAGACTACCAGGGGGTGGATACGCAGTATTTT.

The chain employs TRBV30 and TRBJ1-4; TRBD1 matches at 8 bases. The V gene end was trimmed by 5 bases and the J gene end by 4 bases; junction bases not matched to a gene: 6. CDR1 is GTSNPN and CDR2 is SVGIG in the germline V gene (reference sequence). This CDR3 is built from 14 residues. The CDR3 nucleotides are TGTGCCTGGGGTTTTACAGGGGGTAATGAAAAACTGTTTTTT. Translation: CAWGFTGGNEKLFF. The entire variable domain, with the rest obtained from reference TRBV30 and TRBJ1-4, is as follows: SQTIHQWPATLVQPVGSPLSLECTVEGTSNPNLYWYRQAAGRGLQLLFYSVGIGQISSEVPQNLSASRPQDRQFILSSKKLLLSDSGFYLCAWGFTGGNEKLFFGSGTQLSVL.

This rearrangement joins TRBV6-6 to TRBJ1-3, with TRBD1 matching 7 bases. V was clipped by 7 bases and J by 4 bases; unmatched bases: 7. The CDR3 extends over 14 amino acids. CDR1 and CDR2 from the germline V gene are MNHNY and SVGAGI (reference sequence). The CDR3 sequence is CASTETGFGNTIYF. Written as DNA, the CDR3 is TGTGCCAGCACAGAGACAGGGTTCGGAAACACCATATATTTT.

This sequence joins TRBV28 and TRBJ1-5; TRBD1 matches 12 bases. The V gene's germline CDR1 is MDHEN and CDR2 SYDVKM. V lost 4 bases, J lost 2 bases, and 6 bases stayed unmatched. The CDR3 has 17 residues. The CDR3 spells CASSWGQGALGNQPQHF. In DNA, the CDR3 is TGTGCCAGCAGTTGGGGACAGGGGGCGCTGGGCAATCAGCCCCAGCATTTT.

The CDR3 spells CASSLNGQGIGRSYEQYV. In DNA form, the CDR3 reads TGTGCCAGCAGCTTGAATGGACAGGGGATCGGGCGCTCCTACGAGCAGTACGTC. The V call is TRBV5-6, the J call TRBJ2-7; the match to TRBD1 covers 9 bases. Germline V gene sequence: CDR1 SGHDT, CDR2 YYEEEE. The V and J ends lost 1 base and 0 bases, in that order; junction bases with no gene match: 11. The CDR3 is 18 residues long.

This clone was seen only once. The rearrangement uses TRBV19 and TRBJ1-6, with 9 bases fitting TRBD1. J was trimmed by 7 bases and V by 5 bases; bases with no gene match: 9. The CDR3 is 16 amino acids. CDR1 and CDR2 (germline): LNHDA, SQIVND (reference sequence). CDR3 nucleotides: TGTGCCAGTAGTCCCCTCTATGGACAGGGGAATTCACCCCTCCACTTT. The encoded protein is CASSPLYGQGNSPLHF.

In its sample, this clone was seen once. The gene calls are TRBV6-1 and TRBJ2-5; 10 bases align to TRBD1. CDR1 and CDR2 from the germline V gene are MNHNS and SASEGT. The CDR3 length is 15 residues. V shed 0 bases and J 6 bases; nucleotides not matched to a gene: 4. The CDR3 nucleotides are TGTGCCAGCAGTGAAGCGACAGGGGGCAGGAAGACCCAGTACTTC. Amino acids: CASSEATGGRKTQYF.

The chain recombines TRBV5-6 with TRBJ1-1; D is unclear. V was cut by 0 bases and J by 1 base, with 7 bases left in between. This CDR3 contains 14 residues. Germline CDR1 and CDR2: SGHDT and YYEEEE. Here the CDR3 reads CASSLALWNTEAFF. The CDR3, as DNA: TGTGCCAGCAGCTTGGCCCTGTGGAACACTGAAGCTTTCTTT. Full variable domain (rest looked up from reference TRBV5-6 and TRBJ1-1): DAGVTQSPTHLIKTRGQQVTLRCSPKSGHDTVSWYQQALGQGPQFIFQYYEEEERQRGNFPDRFSGHQFPNYSSELNVNALLLGDSALYLCASSLALWNTEAFFGQGTRLTVV.

The CDR3: CASSTENTGELFF. The CDR3 DNA is TGTGCCAGCAGCACAGAAAACACCGGGGAGCTGTTTTTT. The chain couples TRBV4-2 to TRBJ2-2, with D hard to call. From germline, CDR1 is LGHNA and CDR2 YNFKEQ. This CDR3 region has 13 residues. Trimming shortened V by 5 bases and J by 2 bases, and 6 bases separated the two germline ends.

This clone rates as large. This chain links TRBV28 with TRBJ1-6; D gene ambiguous. The germline CDR1 and CDR2 sequences are MDHEN and SYDVKM. The CDR3 is made up of 22 amino acids. V gave up 3 bases and J gave up 0 bases, with 27 bases separating them. The CDR3 reads CASSFWHQLTGKRSSYNSPLHF. The CDR3 DNA reads as TGTGCCAGCAGTTTTTGGCACCAACTAACGGGAAAGAGGAGCTCCTATAATTCACCCCTCCACTTT. The full variable domain, in which reference TRBV28 and TRBJ1-6 provide the parts outside the CDR3, is DVKVTQSSRYLVKRTGEKVFLECVQDMDHENMFWYRQDPGLGLRLIYFSYDVKMKEKGDIPEGYSVSREKKERFSLILESASTNQTSMYLCASSFWHQLTGKRSSYNSPLHFGNGTRLTVT.

About this clone: This sample also contains other DNA sequences that code for the same CDR3. V gene TRBV18 combines with J gene TRBJ1-1, with TRBD1 as a possible D gene (5 bases). V lost 6 bases, J lost 0 bases, and 11 bases lay in between. The CDR3 is 14 residues long. The germline CDR1 and CDR2 sequences are KGHSH and LQKENI. The CDR3 loop is CASSPTALNTEAFF. CDR3 coding DNA: TGTGCCAGCTCTCCGACAGCCCTGAACACTGAAGCTTTCTTT.

The chain joins TRBV30 to TRBJ1-5; D is perhaps TRBD1 (6 bases). Looked up from germline, CDR1 is GTSNPN and CDR2 is SVGIG (reference sequence). The CDR3 totals 13 residues. Deletions cut 0 bases from V and 4 bases from J, with 7 bases between. The DNA for the CDR3 is TGTGCCTGGAGTGTACAGGGAAATCAGCCCCAGCATTTT. This gives the protein CAWSVQGNQPQHF.

The chain joins TRBV28 to TRBJ2-5; a weak D match, TRBD1 (6 bases). The V gene lost 4 bases and the J gene lost 5 bases, with 14 bases spanning the gap. Germline values: CDR1 MDHEN, CDR2 SYDVKM. The CDR3 length is 14 residues. The CDR3 here is CASSSRQARETQYF. CDR3 bases: TGTGCCAGCAGTTCCAGACAGGCCCGGGAGACCCAGTACTTC.

The CDR3 protein is CASSNDRGGNQPQHF. DNA for the CDR3: TGCGCCAGCAGTAATGACAGAGGAGGCAATCAGCCCCAGCATTTT. The chain employs TRBV10-1 and TRBJ1-5; D perhaps matches TRBD1 (5 bases). Trimming took off 5 bases at V and 2 bases at J, with 13 bases between the two ends. Per the germline V gene, CDR1 is WNHNN and CDR2 is SYGVQD (reference sequence). CDR3 length equals 15 residues.

The chain employs TRBV19 and TRBJ1-2; D remains unclear. Germline CDR1 reads LNHDA; CDR2 reads SQIVND (reference sequence). The CDR3 totals 15 residues. V was pared by 9 bases and J by 5 bases, with 22 bases between. DNA of the CDR3: TGTGCCAGCCAACTCAGTACCCCGACACCTTATGGCTACACCTTC. This gives the protein CASQLSTPTPYGYTF. The full variable domain, its missing parts supplied by reference TRBV19 and TRBJ1-2, is DGGITQSPKYLFRKEGQNVTLSCEQNLNHDAMYWYRQDPGQGLRLIYYSQIVNDFQKGDIAEGYSVSREKKESFPLTVTSAQKNPTAFYLCASQLSTPTPYGYTFGSGTRLTVV.

The V and J genes are TRBV7-8 and TRBJ2-2, with 11 bases matching TRBD2. CDR3 length: 17 amino acids. The V gene's germline CDR1 is SGHVS and CDR2 FQNEAQ. V was pared by 2 bases and J by 3 bases, with 5 bases of the junction left unmatched. CDR3 protein: CASSLSSGGPYTGELFF. CDR3 sequence (DNA): TGTGCCAGCAGCTTATCTAGCGGGGGGCCATACACCGGGGAGCTGTTTTTT.

Only a few counts were recorded for this clone. This sequence joins TRBV6-9 and TRBJ2-1; D is possibly TRBD2 (5 bases). The V end lost 3 bases, the J end lost 7 bases, and 7 bases lay between the germline ends. Germline loops: CDR1 MNHGY, CDR2 SVAAGI. There are 12 residues in the CDR3. The CDR3 loop reads CASSYSGNEQFF. CDR3 DNA sequence: TGTGCCAGCAGTTACTCGGGGAATGAGCAGTTCTTC.

This chain connects TRBV6-5 to TRBJ2-5; the match to TRBD2 covers 8 bases. With 0 bases clipped from V and 3 bases from J, the junction kept 3 bases outside the gene matches. This CDR3 is 15 amino acids long. Looked up from germline, CDR1 is MNHEY and CDR2 is SVGAGI. The CDR3 bases are TGTGCCAGCAGTTACTCGGTTAGCGGGGAAGAGACCCAGTACTTC. It is translated as CASSYSVSGEETQYF.

The CDR3 coding sequence is TGTGCCAGCATCAGCGGGGGCTCGAACACCGGGGAGCTGTTTTTT. This codes for CASISGGSNTGELFF. The chain employs TRBV6-4 and TRBJ2-2; 8 bases map to TRBD2. The CDR3 covers 15 residues. Germline CDR1 reads MRHNA; CDR2 reads SNTAGT. Trimming removed 7 bases from V and 0 bases from J; junction bases left unmatched: 4.

The rearrangement uses TRBV2 and TRBJ2-2, with TRBD1 matching over 10 bases. J lost 12 bases, V lost 8 bases, and 24 bases had no gene match. The CDR3 spans 18 residues. CDR1 and CDR2 from the germline V gene are SNHLY and FYNNEI. CDR3 in DNA: TGTGCCAGCGGAACTGCGACAGGGGGCTTTCCCCAGGGAGGAAAGCTGTTTTTT. Encoded protein: CASGTATGGFPQGGKLFF.

The chain has TRBV7-6 and TRBJ2-1, with TRBD1 matching 9 bases. CDR1 is SGHVS and CDR2 is FNYEAQ in the germline V gene. The V and J ends lost 0 bases and 10 bases, in that order; junction bases with no gene match: 7. The CDR3 runs 15 residues. CDR3 sequence (DNA): TGTGCCAGCAGCTTAGCGCGGACAGGGGTGGTGGAGCAGTTCTTC. Translating gives CASSLARTGVVEQFF. The full variable domain, rest sourced from reference TRBV7-6 and TRBJ2-1, is GAGVSQSPRYKVTKRGQDVALRCDPISGHVSLYWYRQALGQGPEFLTYFNYEAQQDKSGLPNDRFSAERPEGSISTLTIQRTEQRDSAMYRCASSLARTGVVEQFFGPGTRLTVL.

The rearrangement uses TRBV27 and TRBJ2-1; tentatively, D is TRBD1 (5 bases). Germline CDR1 is MNHEY and CDR2 is SMNVEV (reference sequence). V was cut by 8 bases and J by 10 bases, with 12 bases left in between. This CDR3 has 11 residues. The chain's CDR3 is CASGRTSEQFF. The DNA for the CDR3 is TGTGCCAGCGGACGGACAAGCGAGCAGTTCTTC.